This TCR beta chain came from a study of blood T cell repertoires in COVID-19. Study-wide background: Whether acute or convalescent, the COVID-19 samples came from the United States, Italy and Spain. T cells, B-cell-depleted T cells, or PBMCs supplied cDNA or gDNA.

This clone was picked up a small number of times. Authors' processing steps: Reference gene primer amplification in the assay estimated nucleated cell counts. Assay used: immunoSEQ multiplex PCR; TCRdb lists only in-frame clones, some missing. That table furnishes V, J and clone size, whereas the DNA furnished D and trimming. This table has more than 15,000 clones, approximately 89% appearing once. This CDR3 comprises 12 residues. Germline CDR1 reads MNHNY; CDR2 reads SVGAGI (reference sequence). V gave up 5 bases and J gave up 6 bases, with 11 bases separating them. The V and J genes are TRBV6-6 and TRBJ2-7; unclear D gene. This TCR was sampled from a human donor in a cohort sampled during active COVID-19. The sequencing input was peripheral blood. The CDR3 DNA reads TGTGCCAGCAGTGTCAAAGAGTCCGAGCAGTACTTC. Encoded protein: CASSVKESEQYF.